The sequence of this T cell receptor beta chain was determined in a study of blood T cell repertoires in COVID-19. Overall study: Donors in the United States, Italy and Spain gave samples during acute or convalescent COVID-19. PBMCs, B-cell-depleted T cells, or T cells provided the cDNA or gDNA that made up the material.

Those enrolled, adults aged 18 to 89 years, came from fewer than 25 US areas. Sequencing was performed with immunoSEQ multiplex PCR; in TCRdb, only in-frame clones are kept and a portion is missing. Here the sample spans 250,000 or so clones, approximately 90% being singletons. The clonotype originates from a man in his forties who had been exposed to COVID-19. Specimen: PBMCs or T cells enriched from blood (not recorded which).

Here the CDR3 reads CASRGDPKNTEAFF. CDR3 nucleotide sequence: TGCGCCAGCAGGGGCGATCCAAAGAACACTGAAGCTTTCTTT. The V gene is TRBV10-1, the J gene TRBJ1-1; no reliable D call. Trimming took 6 bases from V and 1 from J, leaving 12 bases between them. The CDR3 runs 14 residues. The germline V gene encodes CDR1 WNHNN and CDR2 SYGVQD (reference sequence).